The 8 T cell receptor beta chains reported below all come from one sample, sequenced in a study of blood T cell repertoires in COVID-19. Generated by immunoSEQ multiplex PCR, the TCRdb table keeps only in-frame clones and is missing some. The sample holds a few hundred thousand clones, about 88% seen once. The sequenced sample consisted of peripheral blood. Every receptor here comes from a man aged 55 to 70 who had recovered from COVID-19.

This chain connects TRBV6-5 to TRBJ1-2; TRBD1 aligns across 7 bases. This CDR3 has 14 amino acids. Germline V gene data show CDR1 as MNHEY and CDR2 as SVGAGI. The V gene end was trimmed by 6 bases and the J gene end by 8 bases; junction bases not matched to a gene: 12. The CDR3 is CASRGRQGSQGYTF. CDR3 DNA sequence: TGTGCCAGCAGAGGCAGACAGGGAAGTCAGGGCTACACCTTC.

This clone occurred a few times. For the CDR3, the DNA is TGTGCCAGCAGCGTAGCCAGCGGGGGGGCCGGTCGGTCCCAAGAGACCCAGTACTTC. This codes for CASSVASGGAGRSQETQYF. The chain employs TRBV9 and TRBJ2-5; 10 nucleotides agree with TRBD2. After removal of 0 bases from V and 1 base from J, the junction contained 12 bases not matched to a gene. The germline V gene has CDR1 SGDLS and CDR2 YYNGEE. The CDR3 covers 19 residues.

This chain uses TRBV4-2 with TRBJ1-1; tentative D call: TRBD1 (5 bases). The CDR3 has 13 residues. Looked up from germline, CDR1 is LGHNA and CDR2 is YNFKEQ. V gave up 2 bases and J gave up 7 bases, with 11 bases separating them. The CDR3 sequence is CASSQRGNGEAFF. The CDR3 coding sequence is TGTGCCAGCAGCCAACGGGGGAACGGTGAAGCTTTCTTT.

The gene calls are TRBV19 and TRBJ1-5; TRBD1 matches at 7 bases. Germline V gives CDR1 LNHDA, CDR2 SQIVND (reference sequence). The CDR3 covers 17 residues. V shed 3 bases and J 6 bases; nucleotides not matched to a gene: 14. CDR3 in amino acids: CASSMGSGPAGGQPQHF. The CDR3 nucleotides are TGTGCCAGTAGTATGGGCTCGGGCCCTGCAGGGGGTCAGCCCCAGCATTTT.

The CDR3 is CASTLGQPQHF. CDR3 DNA: TGTGCCAGCACCCTAGGTCAGCCCCAGCATTTT. This chain joins TRBV6-6 and TRBJ1-5; D is uncertain. From germline, CDR1 is MNHNY and CDR2 SVGAGI (reference sequence). Trimming cost V 7 bases and J 6 bases, with 7 bases left between them. The CDR3 totals 11 residues.

The chain recombines TRBV18 with TRBJ2-7, with TRBD2 matching 7 bases. This CDR3 is 12 amino acids long. J was trimmed by 5 bases and V by 3 bases; bases with no gene match: 1. Germline lookup yields CDR1 KGHSH and CDR2 LQKENI. CDR3 bases: TGTGCCAGCTCACCGGGGGGGAACGAGCAGTACTTC. The encoded protein is CASSPGGNEQYF.

This chain connects TRBV7-9 to TRBJ1-1; TRBD1 matches 8 bases. Per germline, CDR1 SEHNR and CDR2 FQNEAQ (reference sequence). Trimming took 1 base from V and 0 from J; bases not matched to a gene: 1. CDR3 length equals 15 residues. DNA of the CDR3: TGTGCCAGCAGCTTAGGGGGACAGGTGAACACTGAAGCTTTCTTT. Its translation: CASSLGGQVNTEAFF. The full variable domain, its missing parts supplied by reference TRBV7-9 and TRBJ1-1, is DTGVSQNPRHKITKRGQNVTFRCDPISEHNRLYWYRQTLGQGPEFLTYFQNEAQLEKSRLLSDRFSAERPKGSFSTLEIQRTEQGDSAMYLCASSLGGQVNTEAFFGQGTRLTVV.

The gene calls are TRBV10-3 and TRBJ2-7, with a possible D match to TRBD2 (5 bases). The germline V gene encodes CDR1 ENHRY and CDR2 SYGVKD. This CDR3 spans 14 amino acids. Between the trimmed V and J ends, which lost 2 bases and 2 bases, there was a span of 10 bases. The CDR3 DNA reads as TGTGCCATCAGTGAGGACTCCGGGACCTACGAGCAGTACTTC. It translates to CAISEDSGTYEQYF.